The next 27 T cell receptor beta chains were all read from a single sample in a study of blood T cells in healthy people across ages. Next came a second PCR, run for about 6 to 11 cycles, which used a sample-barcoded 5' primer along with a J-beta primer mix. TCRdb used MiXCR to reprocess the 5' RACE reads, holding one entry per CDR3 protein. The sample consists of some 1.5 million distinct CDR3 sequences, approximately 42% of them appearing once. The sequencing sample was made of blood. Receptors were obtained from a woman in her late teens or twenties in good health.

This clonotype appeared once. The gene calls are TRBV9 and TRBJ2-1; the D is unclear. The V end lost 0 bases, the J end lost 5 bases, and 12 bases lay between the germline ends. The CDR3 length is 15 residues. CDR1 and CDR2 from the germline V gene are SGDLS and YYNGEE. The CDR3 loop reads CASSVGRRFNNEQFF. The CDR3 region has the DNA TGTGCCAGCAGCGTAGGGCGACGATTTAACAATGAGCAGTTCTTC.

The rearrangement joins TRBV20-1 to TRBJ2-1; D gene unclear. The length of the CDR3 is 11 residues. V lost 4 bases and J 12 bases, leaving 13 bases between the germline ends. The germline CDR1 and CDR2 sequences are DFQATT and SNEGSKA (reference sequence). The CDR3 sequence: CSAMGTPGQFF. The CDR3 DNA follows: TGCAGTGCTATGGGCACTCCTGGGCAGTTCTTC.

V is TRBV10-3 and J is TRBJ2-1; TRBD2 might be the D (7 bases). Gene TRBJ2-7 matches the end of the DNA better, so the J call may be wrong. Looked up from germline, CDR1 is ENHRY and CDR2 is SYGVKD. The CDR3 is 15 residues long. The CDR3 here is CAISGGGATYNEQYF. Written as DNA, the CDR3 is TGTGCCATCAGTGGGGGGGGCGCAACCTACAATGAGCAGTACTTC.

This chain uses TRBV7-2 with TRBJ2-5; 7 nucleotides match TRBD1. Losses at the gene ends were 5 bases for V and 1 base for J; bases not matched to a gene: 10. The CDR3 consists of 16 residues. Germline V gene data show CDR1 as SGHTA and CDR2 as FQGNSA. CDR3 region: CASSVRGDRVQETQYF. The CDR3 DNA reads TGTGCCAGCAGCGTACGGGGCGACAGGGTCCAAGAGACCCAGTACTTC.

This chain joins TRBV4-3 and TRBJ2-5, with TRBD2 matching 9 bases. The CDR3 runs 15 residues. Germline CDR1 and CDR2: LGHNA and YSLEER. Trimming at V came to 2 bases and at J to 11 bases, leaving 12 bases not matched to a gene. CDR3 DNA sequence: TGCGCCAGCAGCCAAATAGCGGGGGTTAACAATGAGCAGTACTTC. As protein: CASSQIAGVNNEQYF.

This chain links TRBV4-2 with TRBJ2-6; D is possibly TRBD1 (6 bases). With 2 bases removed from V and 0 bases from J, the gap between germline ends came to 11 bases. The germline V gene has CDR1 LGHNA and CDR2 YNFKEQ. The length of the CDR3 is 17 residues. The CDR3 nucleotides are TGTGCCAGCAGCCAACAGGGGACCTCCTCTGGGGCCAACGTCCTGACTTTC. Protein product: CASSQQGTSSGANVLTF.

The CDR3 sequence: CASSFSASGKSTDTQYF. The CDR3 DNA sequence: TGTGCCAGCAGTTTTTCGGCTAGCGGCAAAAGCACAGATACGCAGTATTTT. The J gene is TRBJ2-3, the V gene TRBV12-3 or TRBV12-4, with 7 bases matching TRBD2. The length of the CDR3 is 17 residues. Trimming cost V 3 bases and J 0 bases; bases outside gene matches: 9.

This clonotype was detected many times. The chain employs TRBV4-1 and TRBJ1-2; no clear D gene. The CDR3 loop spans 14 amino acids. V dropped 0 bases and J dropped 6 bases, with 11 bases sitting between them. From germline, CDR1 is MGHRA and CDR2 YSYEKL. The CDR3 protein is CASSQEAQGHGYTF. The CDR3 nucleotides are TGCGCCAGCAGCCAAGAAGCGCAAGGGCATGGCTACACCTTC.

The CDR3 sequence: CSARDAGGMGNQPQHF. The CDR3 DNA reads TGCAGTGCTAGAGATGCAGGGGGTATGGGCAATCAGCCCCAGCATTTT. The V gene is TRBV20-1, the J gene TRBJ1-5, with 7 bases that match TRBD1. V shed 0 bases and J 2 bases; nucleotides not matched to a gene: 7. CDR3 size: 16 residues. In germline, CDR1 is DFQATT, CDR2 SNEGSKA (reference sequence).

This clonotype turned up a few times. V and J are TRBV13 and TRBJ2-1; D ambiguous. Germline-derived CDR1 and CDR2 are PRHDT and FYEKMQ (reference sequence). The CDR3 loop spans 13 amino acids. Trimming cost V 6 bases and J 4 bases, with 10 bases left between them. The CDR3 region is CASRIAAYNEQFF. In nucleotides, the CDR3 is TGTGCCAGCAGAATCGCGGCGTACAATGAGCAGTTCTTC.

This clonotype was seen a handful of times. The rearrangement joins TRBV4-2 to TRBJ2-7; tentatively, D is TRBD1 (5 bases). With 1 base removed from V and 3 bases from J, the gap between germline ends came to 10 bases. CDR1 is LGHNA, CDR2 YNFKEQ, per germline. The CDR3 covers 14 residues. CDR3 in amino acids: CASSQASQGYEQYF. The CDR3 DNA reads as TGTGCCAGCAGCCAAGCCTCCCAGGGCTACGAGCAGTACTTC.

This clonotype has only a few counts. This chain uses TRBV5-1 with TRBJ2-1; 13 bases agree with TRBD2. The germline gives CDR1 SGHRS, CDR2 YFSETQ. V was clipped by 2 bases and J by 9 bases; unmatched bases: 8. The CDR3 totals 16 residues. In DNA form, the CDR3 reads TGCGCCAGCAGCTTACTAGGACTAGCGGGAGAGGGTGAGCAGTTCTTC. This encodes CASSLLGLAGEGEQFF.

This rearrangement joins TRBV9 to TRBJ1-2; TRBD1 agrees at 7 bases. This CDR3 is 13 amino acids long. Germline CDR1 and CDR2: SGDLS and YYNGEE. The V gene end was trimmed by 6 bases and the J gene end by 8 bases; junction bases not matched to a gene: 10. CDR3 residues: CASTNDRAQGYTF. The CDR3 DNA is TGTGCCAGCACCAACGACAGGGCGCAAGGCTACACCTTC.

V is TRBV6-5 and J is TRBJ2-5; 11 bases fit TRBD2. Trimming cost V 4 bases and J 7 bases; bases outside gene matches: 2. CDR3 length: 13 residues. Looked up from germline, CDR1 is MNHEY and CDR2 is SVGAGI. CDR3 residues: CASSSLAGGTQYF. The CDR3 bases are TGTGCCAGCAGTTCTCTAGCGGGAGGGACCCAGTACTTC.

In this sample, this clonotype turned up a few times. CDR3 bases: TGCAGCGTTCGCAACAGGGGGCGCTCCTACGAGCAGTACTTC. Translated: CSVRNRGRSYEQYF. The J gene is TRBJ2-7, the V gene TRBV29-1; 9 nucleotides match TRBD1. The CDR3 runs to 14 residues. After removal of 5 bases from V and 0 bases from J, the junction contained 5 bases not matched to a gene. The germline CDR1 and CDR2 sequences are SQVTM and ANQGSEA.

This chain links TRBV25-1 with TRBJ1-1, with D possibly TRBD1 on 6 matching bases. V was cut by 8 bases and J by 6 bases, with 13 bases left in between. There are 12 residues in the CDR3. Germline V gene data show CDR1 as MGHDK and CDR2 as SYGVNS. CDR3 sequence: CASQGRSPEAFF. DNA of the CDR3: TGTGCCAGCCAGGGGAGGAGTCCTGAAGCTTTCTTT.

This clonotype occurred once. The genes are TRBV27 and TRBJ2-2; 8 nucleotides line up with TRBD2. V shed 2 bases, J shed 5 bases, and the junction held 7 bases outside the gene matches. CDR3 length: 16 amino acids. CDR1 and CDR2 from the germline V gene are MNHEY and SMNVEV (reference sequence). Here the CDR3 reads CASSLTAGVGTGELFF. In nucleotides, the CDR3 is TGTGCCAGCAGTTTAACAGCGGGAGTAGGGACCGGGGAGCTGTTTTTT.

The CDR3 is CSVDGGRGEKLFF. In DNA, the CDR3 is TGCAGCGTTGACGGCGGCCGGGGAGAAAAACTGTTTTTT. The V call is TRBV29-1, the J call TRBJ1-4; no clear D. Germline-derived CDR1 and CDR2 are SQVTM and ANQGSEA. Trimming removed 3 bases from V and 8 bases from J, with 13 bases in between. The CDR3 loop spans 13 amino acids.

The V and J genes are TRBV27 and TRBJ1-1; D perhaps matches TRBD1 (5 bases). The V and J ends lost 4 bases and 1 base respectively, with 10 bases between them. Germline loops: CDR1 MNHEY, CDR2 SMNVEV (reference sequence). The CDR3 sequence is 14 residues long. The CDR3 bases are TGTGCCAGCAGTTACGACAGACGGAACACTGAAGCTTTCTTT. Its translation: CASSYDRRNTEAFF.

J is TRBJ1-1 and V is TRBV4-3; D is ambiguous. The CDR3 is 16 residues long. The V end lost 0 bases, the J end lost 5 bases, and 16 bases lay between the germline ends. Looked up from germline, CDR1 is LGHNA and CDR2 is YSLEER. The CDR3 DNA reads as TGCGCCAGCAGCCAAGATGGGAAGGCCAAGGGAACTGAAGCTTTCTTT. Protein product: CASSQDGKAKGTEAFF.

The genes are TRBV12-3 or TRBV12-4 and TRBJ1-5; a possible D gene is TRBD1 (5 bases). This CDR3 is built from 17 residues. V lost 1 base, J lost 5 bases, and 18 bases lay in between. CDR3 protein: CASSLGRRGPPHQPQHF. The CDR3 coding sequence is TGTGCCAGCAGTTTAGGGAGGAGGGGACCGCCGCATCAGCCCCAGCATTTT.

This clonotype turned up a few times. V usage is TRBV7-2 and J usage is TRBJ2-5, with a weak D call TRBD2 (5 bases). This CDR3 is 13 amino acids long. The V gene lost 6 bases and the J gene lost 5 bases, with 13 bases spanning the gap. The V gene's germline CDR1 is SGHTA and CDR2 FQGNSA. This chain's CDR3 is CASSPGSGETQYF. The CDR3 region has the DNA TGTGCCAGCAGTCCAGGTTCGGGGGAGACCCAGTACTTC.

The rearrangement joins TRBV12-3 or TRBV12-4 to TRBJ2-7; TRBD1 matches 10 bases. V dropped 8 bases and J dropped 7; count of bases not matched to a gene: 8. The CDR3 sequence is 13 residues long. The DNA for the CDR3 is TGTGCCAGCCGGGACAGGGGCTATTATGAGCAGTACTTC. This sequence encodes CASRDRGYYEQYF.

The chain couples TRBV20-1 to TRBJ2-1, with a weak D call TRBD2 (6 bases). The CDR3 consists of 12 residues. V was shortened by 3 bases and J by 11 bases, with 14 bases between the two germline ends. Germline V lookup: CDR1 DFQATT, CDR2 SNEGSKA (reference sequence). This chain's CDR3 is CSARMVAAKQFF. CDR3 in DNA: TGCAGTGCTAGGATGGTAGCGGCTAAGCAGTTCTTC.

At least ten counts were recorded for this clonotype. The CDR3 spells CASSPRKYDTDTQYF. Written as DNA, the CDR3 is TGCGCCAGCAGCCCAAGAAAGTATGACACAGATACGCAGTATTTT. The chain joins TRBV4-3 to TRBJ2-3, with D hard to call. Trimming removed 4 bases at V and 2 bases at J, with 13 bases between. From germline, CDR1 is LGHNA and CDR2 YSLEER. The CDR3 extends over 15 amino acids.

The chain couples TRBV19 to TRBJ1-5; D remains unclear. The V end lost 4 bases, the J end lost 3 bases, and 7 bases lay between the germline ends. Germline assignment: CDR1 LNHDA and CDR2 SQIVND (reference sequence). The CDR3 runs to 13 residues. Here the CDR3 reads CASSTSYNQPQHF. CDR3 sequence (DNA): TGTGCCAGTAGTACGAGCTACAATCAGCCCCAGCATTTT.

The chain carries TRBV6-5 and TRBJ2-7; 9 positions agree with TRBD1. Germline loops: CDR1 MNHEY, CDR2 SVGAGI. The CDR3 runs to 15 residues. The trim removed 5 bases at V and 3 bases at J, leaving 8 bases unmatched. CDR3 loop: CASSRPGTGFYEQYF. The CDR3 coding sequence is TGTGCCAGCAGTCGCCCCGGGACAGGGTTCTACGAGCAGTACTTC.